Reported below is one T cell receptor (beta chain). Its target is unknown. The data were obtained in a study of T cell repertoires in cytomegalovirus infection. Overall study context: Peptides in the study included HLA-C-restricted and HLA-B-restricted CMV epitopes.

Per the germline V gene, CDR1 is MNHEY and CDR2 is SVGAGI. This CDR3 spans 16 amino acids. V dropped 2 bases and J dropped 7; count of bases not matched to a gene: 4. General study points: There were HLA-C-restricted CMV-specific TCR beta clonotypes dominating the ex vivo response. Summed public TCR beta family frequency identified CMV carriers bearing the relevant HLA.

A single record per CDR3 protein comes from TCRdb applying MiXCR to the reads. The sample holds about 83,000 distinct CDR3 sequences, about half seen once. This sequence joins TRBV6-5 and TRBJ2-1; the match to TRBD2 covers 14 bases. The TCR sequence derives from a human donor in good health (CMV status not recorded). Some clones in this sample may be carry-over from other donors' samples. The source was CD8+ T cells from cultured PBMCs, collected from culture after CMV antigen stimulation. CDR3 bases: TGTGCCAGCAGTTACGGGACTAGCGGGAGCGGGAATGAGCAGTTCTTC. This gives the protein CASSYGTSGSGNEQFF.